The T cell receptor (beta chain) under discussion was sequenced for a study of CD8 T cells in ankylosing spondylitis. Each CDR3 protein gets one entry after TCRdb re-called the 5' RACE reads with MiXCR. This table holds approximately 210,000 distinct CDR3 sequences, around 13% found once. Germline CDR1 reads ENHRY; CDR2 reads SYGVKD. CDR3 length: 15 residues. V was shortened by 10 bases and J by 6 bases, with 21 bases between the two germline ends. Findings and limits, study-wide: Relatively rare in peripheral blood, disease-linked clones were also CD8+. Reports say disease-linked clones showed up significantly more in matched ankylosing spondylitis synovial fluid.

This clonotype was picked up a small number of times. What it binds is not known. Sequenced: blood, either unsorted or a sorted T cell fraction (not recorded which). The receptor comes from a male donor with ankylosing spondylitis or in good health (not recorded which). The chain carries TRBV10-3 and TRBJ1-4; D gene unclear. The DNA of the CDR3 is TGTGCCAGTAGGGAGCAGGAGTCCTTCGATGAAAAACTGTTTTTT. The encoded protein is CASREQESFDEKLFF.